The 5 T cell receptor beta chains below all came from one sample that was sequenced in a study of cytomegalovirus exposure and HLA in healthy donors. The primer mix had 60 Vbeta and 13 Jbeta primers. Assay: immunoSEQ multiplex PCR; the TCRdb copy retains only in-frame clones and omits some. The repertoire holds about 230,000 clones, around 89% seen once, with about 1% in the top ten. Input material: PBMCs. The receptors derive from a woman aged 18-35 years in good health and CMV-seronegative.

This clone was seen at least ten times. Different DNA sequences within this sample yield the same CDR3. The chain couples TRBV20-1 to TRBJ1-1; D may be TRBD1 (5 bases). CDR1 DFQATT and CDR2 SNEGSKA come from the germline V gene (reference sequence). V lost 5 bases and J 5 bases, leaving 9 bases between the germline ends. The CDR3 totals 11 residues. The CDR3 nucleotides are TGCAGTGCTTACAGGATAACTGAAGCTTTCTTT. Protein sequence: CSAYRITEAFF.

The J gene is TRBJ1-1, the V gene TRBV7-9; D may be TRBD1 (6 bases). The CDR3 has 16 residues. Deletions cut 5 bases from V and 1 base from J, with 17 bases between. Germline CDR1 reads SEHNR; CDR2 reads FQNEAQ (reference sequence). CDR3 loop: CASSQSAGGPNTEAFF. The CDR3 region has the DNA TGTGCCAGCAGCCAGAGTGCGGGGGGCCCGAACACTGAAGCTTTCTTT.

V is TRBV5-1 and J is TRBJ2-5, with D perhaps TRBD1 (6 bases). The germline CDR1 and CDR2 sequences are SGHRS and YFSETQ. CDR3 length: 14 amino acids. V was cut by 2 bases and J by 2 bases, with 10 bases left in between. The CDR3 DNA reads as TGCGCCAGCAGCTTCGGACAGAATCAAGAGACCCAGTACTTC. As protein: CASSFGQNQETQYF.

The chain carries TRBV27 and TRBJ2-7, with 9 bases lining up with TRBD1. There are 12 residues in the CDR3. Unmatched junction bases numbered 3, after V lost 8 bases and J lost 4 bases. Germline assignment: CDR1 MNHEY and CDR2 SMNVEV (reference sequence). The CDR3 loop is CASAGTGYEQYF. In DNA form, the CDR3 reads TGTGCCAGCGCGGGGACAGGGTACGAGCAGTACTTC.

The gene calls are TRBV7-9 and TRBJ2-1; the match to TRBD1 covers 9 bases. This CDR3 comprises 19 residues. Trimming took 4 bases from V and 4 from J; bases not matched to a gene: 17. The germline V gene has CDR1 SEHNR and CDR2 FQNEAQ (reference sequence). This chain's CDR3 is CASSSPLVGTGLVYNEQFF. For the CDR3, the DNA is TGTGCCAGCAGCTCCCCTCTGGTAGGGACAGGGTTAGTATACAATGAGCAGTTCTTC. The full variable domain, completed using reference TRBV7-9 and TRBJ2-1, is DTGVSQNPRHKITKRGQNVTFRCDPISEHNRLYWYRQTLGQGPEFLTYFQNEAQLEKSRLLSDRFSAERPKGSFSTLEIQRTEQGDSAMYLCASSSPLVGTGLVYNEQFFGPGTRLTVL.